This passage covers 10 T cell receptor beta chains from one sample sequenced in a study of cytomegalovirus exposure and HLA in healthy donors. Primers for the PCR totalled 60 Vbeta and 13 Jbeta. TCRdb's table, derived via immunoSEQ multiplex PCR, lists solely in-frame clones and lacks some. The table for this sample gives 70,000 to 80,000 clones. Sequenced input: PBMCs. The source is a man in his forties in good health and CMV-seronegative.

The J gene is TRBJ1-2, the V gene TRBV5-5; TRBD1 matches at 8 bases. The ends lost 3 bases at V and 3 bases at J; junction bases unmatched: 13. This CDR3 is built from 17 residues. Germline V CDR1 and CDR2: SGHKS, YYEKEE (reference sequence). The CDR3 DNA reads as TGTGCCAGCAGCTCTGGGGCAGGGGGCCGACGTGACTATGGCTACACCTTC. Amino acids: CASSSGAGGRRDYGYTF.

This chain uses TRBV7-2 with TRBJ2-5, with a possible D match to TRBD1 (5 bases). The CDR3 runs 16 residues. Germline-derived CDR1 and CDR2 are SGHTA and FQGNSA. The V and J ends lost 1 base and 3 bases respectively, with 15 bases between them. DNA for the CDR3: TGTGCCAGCAGCTTAGTGGGGCAGCCAGTCAAAGAGACCCAGTACTTC. Protein: CASSLVGQPVKETQYF.

The CDR3 region is CASSFGRQETQYF. As DNA, the CDR3 is TGTGCCAGCAGCTTCGGGAGGCAAGAGACCCAGTACTTC. The J gene is TRBJ2-5, the V gene TRBV7-9, with 7 bases that match TRBD2. Per germline, CDR1 SEHNR and CDR2 FQNEAQ (reference sequence). The trim removed 3 bases at V and 2 bases at J, leaving 0 bases unmatched. The CDR3 is 13 amino acids.

The CDR3 region is CASSDQALGEAFF. The CDR3, as DNA: TGTGCCAGCAGTGATCAGGCTCTGGGTGAAGCTTTCTTT. V and J are TRBV6-1 and TRBJ1-1; no clear D gene. V was pared by 3 bases and J by 7 bases, with 12 bases between. This CDR3 is built from 13 residues. From germline, CDR1 is MNHNS and CDR2 SASEGT.

V gene TRBV28 combines with J gene TRBJ2-2; 10 bases match TRBD1. Germline V gene data show CDR1 as MDHEN and CDR2 as SYDVKM. The CDR3 is 14 residues long. Losses at the gene ends were 5 bases for V and 9 bases for J; bases not matched to a gene: 6. CDR3 sequence reads: CASSPRTGGRELFF. The CDR3 bases are TGTGCCAGCAGTCCACGGACAGGGGGACGGGAGCTGTTTTTT.

CDR3 DNA: TGTGCCAGCAGCGTAGGGGGACAGGGAGTTTACGAGCAGTACTTC. As protein: CASSVGGQGVYEQYF. The chain recombines TRBV9 with TRBJ2-7; 9 nucleotides line up with TRBD1. This CDR3 is 15 amino acids long. CDR1 and CDR2 (germline): SGDLS, YYNGEE. V shed 0 bases and J 4 bases; nucleotides not matched to a gene: 5.

The chain is built from TRBV7-8 and TRBJ2-5, with TRBD2 identical over 9 bases. Germline CDR1 reads SGHVS; CDR2 reads FQNEAQ. V lost 1 base, J lost 5 bases, and 11 bases stayed unmatched. CDR3 length equals 17 residues. CDR3 loop: CASSLVLVRGGAETQYF. The CDR3, as DNA: TGTGCCAGCAGCTTAGTCCTGGTGCGGGGGGGTGCCGAGACCCAGTACTTC.

V gene TRBV7-8 combines with J gene TRBJ1-2; the D gene is possibly TRBD1 (5 bases). This CDR3 has 14 amino acids. CDR1 is SGHVS, CDR2 FQNEAQ, per germline. Trimming removed 5 bases from V and 7 bases from J, with 17 bases in between. In DNA, the CDR3 is TGTGCCAGCAGCCTAGGGGAGGGTCGTGCTGGCTACACCTTC. Protein product: CASSLGEGRAGYTF.

The V gene is TRBV10-2, the J gene TRBJ2-7, with a tentative D call TRBD2 (5 bases). This CDR3 contains 14 residues. Germline V CDR1 and CDR2: WSHSY, SAAADI. Trimming left V 5 bases short and J 8 bases short, with 19 bases between. The CDR3 here is CASSSAVAVYQQYF. The CDR3 bases are TGCGCCAGCAGTTCAGCGGTTGCCGTTTACCAGCAGTACTTC.

This chain links TRBV6-6 with TRBJ2-5, with D hard to call. V was pared by 5 bases and J by 1 base, with 14 bases between. The CDR3 runs 15 residues. Germline lookup yields CDR1 MNHNY and CDR2 SVGAGI (reference sequence). CDR3 in amino acids: CASSPPTTIQETQYF. The CDR3 nucleotides are TGTGCCAGCAGTCCGCCTACCACCATCCAAGAGACCCAGTACTTC.